The table lists the clone carrying this T cell receptor (beta chain) with a few counts. Its antigen remains unknown. The entirety of the isolated RNA underwent reverse transcription, so expressed TCRB transcripts were sequenced. Only in-frame clones appear in the TCRdb table, and some are missing; sequencing was by immunoSEQ multiplex PCR. The sample holds 300,000 to 400,000 clones; roughly 8% are singletons and the top ten take 0.44%. Germline V gene sequence: CDR1 SGHVS, CDR2 FNYEAQ. V was cut by 4 bases and J by 5 bases, with 11 bases left in between. There are 13 residues in the CDR3. On average, the one heparinised blood draw given by each donor was approximately 120 mL. Researchers reported sorting CD4+ naive, central memory, regulatory and stem cell-like memory cells via CD45RO/CCR7/CD25/CD127/CD95/CD27. The sample is drawn from a study of beta chain features in type 1 diabetes. Findings and limits, study-wide: VDJ junctions in type 1 diabetes patients carried more deletions and fewer insertions. Any HLA-type effect on TCRB rearrangement remained unresolved here.

This clonotype was sampled from a woman aged 18 to 35 in good health. Sequencing input: central memory CD4+ T cells from blood. The V and J genes are TRBV7-6 and TRBJ1-2; D ambiguous. The CDR3 sequence: CASSSRTFYGYTF. CDR3 nucleotide sequence: TGTGCCAGCAGCTCCCGGACCTTTTATGGCTACACCTTC. Combining the CDR3 with reference TRBV7-6 and TRBJ1-2 gives the whole variable domain GAGVSQSPRYKVTKRGQDVALRCDPISGHVSLYWYRQALGQGPEFLTYFNYEAQQDKSGLPNDRFSAERPEGSISTLTIQRTEQRDSAMYRCASSSRTFYGYTFGSGTRLTVV.